The next 9 T cell receptor beta chains were all read from a single sample in a study of T cell responses to AZD1222 COVID-19 vaccine. Libraries were prepared by immunoSEQ multiplex PCR; TCRdb keeps only in-frame clonotypes and omits some of them. The profile shows about 120,000 clones, 85% to 90% of them singletons. The specimen was peripheral blood, collected on day 0 of AZD1222 vaccination. These receptors were collected from an adult in good health.

The CDR3 reads CASSLVLYEQYF. The CDR3 DNA reads as TGTGCCAGCAGCTTAGTTCTATACGAGCAGTACTTC. This rearrangement joins TRBV7-2 to TRBJ2-7; D remains ambiguous. Between the trimmed V and J ends, which lost 1 base and 4 bases, there was a span of 5 bases. CDR1 SGHTA and CDR2 FQGNSA come from the germline V gene. CDR3 length: 12 amino acids.

The chain links TRBV9 to TRBJ2-7, with 8 bases that match TRBD1. The germline gives CDR1 SGDLS, CDR2 YYNGEE. CDR3 length: 14 residues. Trimming at V came to 0 bases and at J to 2 bases, leaving 1 base not matched to a gene. DNA for the CDR3: TGTGCCAGCAGCGTAGGGGGACAGGCCTACGAGCAGTACTTC. This translates into CASSVGGQAYEQYF.

The chain couples TRBV11-2 to TRBJ2-7, with 8 positions matching TRBD2. This CDR3 has 15 amino acids. Per the germline V gene, CDR1 is SGHAT and CDR2 is FQNNGV. V lost 5 bases, J lost 0 bases, and 6 bases stayed unmatched. The CDR3 bases are TGTGCCAGCAGCCGGAGCGGGAGCGACTCCTACGAGCAGTACTTC. Its translation is CASSRSGSDSYEQYF. The full variable domain, its missing parts supplied by reference TRBV11-2 and TRBJ2-7, is EAGVAQSPRYKIIEKRQSVAFWCNPISGHATLYWYQQILGQGPKLLIQFQNNGVVDDSQLPKDRFSAERLKGVDSTLKIQPAKLEDSAVYLCASSRSGSDSYEQYFGPGTRLTVT.

The V gene is TRBV9, the J gene TRBJ2-5; 10 bases agree with TRBD2. The CDR3 runs 19 residues. V was pared by 3 bases and J by 1 base, with 15 bases of the junction left unmatched. Germline V gene sequence: CDR1 SGDLS, CDR2 YYNGEE. CDR3 coding DNA: TGTGCCAGCAGCGAGAGAGGGGTTCTAGCGGGGGATTTCCAAGAGACCCAGTACTTC. Its protein is CASSERGVLAGDFQETQYF.

This chain links TRBV6-5 with TRBJ1-1; D perhaps matches TRBD1 (5 bases). Germline V gene sequence: CDR1 MNHEY, CDR2 SVGAGI. The CDR3 consists of 15 residues. The V end lost 7 bases, the J end lost 3 bases, and 18 bases lay between the germline ends. In DNA, the CDR3 is TGTGCCAGCATTCTGAACGAGGGGTGGTACACTGAAGCTTTCTTT. Its translation is CASILNEGWYTEAFF.

The rearrangement links TRBV20-1 to TRBJ2-5, with TRBD1 identical over 8 bases. Germline CDR1 DFQATT, CDR2 SNEGSKA (reference sequence). This CDR3 comprises 11 residues. Unmatched junction bases numbered 4, after V lost 4 bases and J lost 9 bases. CDR3 region: CSATPRGPQYF. CDR3 nucleotide sequence: TGCAGTGCTACCCCCAGGGGGCCCCAGTACTTC.

The CDR3 sequence is CASSFVGNTEAFF. The CDR3 DNA is TGTGCCAGCAGTTTCGTTGGGAACACTGAAGCTTTCTTT. The J gene is TRBJ1-1, the V gene TRBV12-3 or TRBV12-4, with D unresolved. Trimming left V 3 bases short and J 1 base short, with 6 bases between. The CDR3 is 13 amino acids.

This chain connects TRBV29-1 to TRBJ2-5; D not resolved. This CDR3 contains 14 residues. Germline V CDR1 and CDR2: SQVTM, ANQGSEA. V lost 2 bases to trimming and J lost 1 base, with 11 bases between them. This chain's CDR3 is CSVETGFVQETQYF. CDR3 nucleotides: TGCAGCGTTGAAACCGGGTTTGTCCAAGAGACCCAGTACTTC. Full variable domain (outside the CDR3, taken from reference TRBV29-1 and TRBJ2-5): SAVISQKPSRDICQRGTSLTIQCQVDSQVTMMFWYRQQPGQSLTLIATANQGSEATYESGFVIDKFPISRPNLTFSTLTVSNMSPEDSSIYLCSVETGFVQETQYFGPGTRLLVL.

The chain employs TRBV7-8 and TRBJ1-1; D might be TRBD1 (5 bases). Germline assignment: CDR1 SGHVS and CDR2 FQNEAQ. The CDR3 is made up of 14 amino acids. Trimming cost V 5 bases and J 8 bases, with 18 bases left between them. Here the CDR3 DNA reads TGTGCCAGCAGCGCTATTGGGCAGGGAAGCGAAGCTTTCTTT. It yields the protein CASSAIGQGSEAFF.